This passage covers 22 T cell receptor beta chains from one sample sequenced in a study of cytomegalovirus exposure and HLA in healthy donors. Produced via immunoSEQ multiplex PCR; TCRdb's table is partial and in-frame only. The sample has under 95,000 clones, 94% seen once. Material: PBMCs. The receptors were sampled from a woman between 18 and 30 years old in good health and CMV-seropositive.

The chain uses TRBV7-2 and TRBJ2-2; 7 bases fit TRBD2. The length of the CDR3 is 16 residues. Germline-derived CDR1 and CDR2 are SGHTA and FQGNSA. V shed 5 bases and J 3 bases; nucleotides not matched to a gene: 9. CDR3 DNA sequence: TGTGCCAGCAGCACCCACTCTAGCGGACACACCGGGGAGCTGTTTTTT. It specifies CASSTHSSGHTGELFF.

The rearrangement uses TRBV9 and TRBJ2-5; D might be TRBD2 (5 bases). The germline V and J ends were trimmed by 5 bases and 4 bases, with 18 bases remaining between them. The CDR3 spans 15 residues. Germline V gives CDR1 SGDLS, CDR2 YYNGEE. In DNA form, the CDR3 reads TGTGCCAGCAGGTCCGGACTTGGGGTCGGAGAGACCCAGTACTTC. Protein product: CASRSGLGVGETQYF.

This chain uses TRBV15 with TRBJ2-2, with D tentatively TRBD2 (6 bases). CDR3 size: 15 residues. Germline V lookup: CDR1 LNHNV, CDR2 YYDKDF (reference sequence). V lost 5 bases and J lost 0, with 10 bases in between. CDR3 region: CATSPTGANTGELFF. The CDR3 nucleotides are TGTGCCACCAGCCCAACGGGGGCGAACACCGGGGAGCTGTTTTTT.

This clone is a singleton in its sample. V usage is TRBV4-3 and J usage is TRBJ1-5; D ambiguous. V lost 0 bases and J 2 bases, leaving 2 bases between the germline ends. There are 13 residues in the CDR3. Germline V lookup: CDR1 LGHNA, CDR2 YSLEER. The CDR3 DNA reads as TGCGCCAGCAGCCAAGACGGCAATCAGCCCCAGCATTTT. Encoded protein: CASSQDGNQPQHF.

This chain links TRBV11-2 with TRBJ2-7; 7 bases fit TRBD2. V trimming: 1 base; J trimming: 4 bases; junction bases outside the gene matches: 4. CDR3 length equals 14 residues. CDR1 SGHAT and CDR2 FQNNGV come from the germline V gene. The CDR3 DNA sequence: TGTGCCAGCAGCTTAGTAGCGGGCGGGTACGAGCAGTACTTC. Translating it yields CASSLVAGGYEQYF.

This sequence joins TRBV30 and TRBJ2-3, with 12 bases matching TRBD2. Per germline, CDR1 GTSNPN and CDR2 SVGIG (reference sequence). The CDR3 sequence is 16 residues long. The ends lost 1 base at V and 5 bases at J; junction bases unmatched: 7. The CDR3 DNA reads TGTGCCTGGAGTGCCCCTAGCGGGAGGGCCGTAGATACGCAGTATTTT. Its translation is CAWSAPSGRAVDTQYF.

This chain connects TRBV7-9 to TRBJ2-7, with D unclear. Trimming removed 1 base from V and 6 bases from J, with 7 bases in between. This CDR3 is built from 12 residues. Germline V gives CDR1 SEHNR, CDR2 FQNEAQ (reference sequence). CDR3 region: CASSLESVEQYF. In nucleotides, the CDR3 is TGTGCCAGCAGCTTAGAGTCGGTCGAGCAGTACTTC.

V gene TRBV4-3 combines with J gene TRBJ2-7, with 8 bases matching TRBD2. Trimming at V came to 0 bases and at J to 4 bases, leaving 14 bases not matched to a gene. Germline V gene data show CDR1 as LGHNA and CDR2 as YSLEER. This CDR3 is 18 amino acids long. The CDR3 bases are TGCGCCAGCAGCCAAGACCCCGGGGGGGCGCGGTCTGGATACGAGCAGTACTTC. Translation gives CASSQDPGGARSGYEQYF.

The chain couples TRBV19 to TRBJ1-1, with TRBD1 as a possible D gene (5 bases). This CDR3 region has 13 residues. The V gene's germline CDR1 is LNHDA and CDR2 SQIVND (reference sequence). V was cut by 0 bases and J by 11 bases, with 13 bases left in between. The CDR3 DNA is TGTGCCAGTAGTATAGACCGGGGGGGTACCGCTTTCTTT. Translation gives CASSIDRGGTAFF.

This clone was recorded a few times. The V call is TRBV12-2, the J call TRBJ2-3; the table's TRBD1 call for D was not verified on the DNA. TRBV12-2 is a pseudogene segment. The CDR3 is made up of 16 amino acids. DNA for the CDR3: TGTGCAAGTCGCTTATCGATACAGGATAAGTCTGATACGCAGTATTTT. Its protein product is CASRLSIQDKSDTQYF.

J is TRBJ2-7 and V is TRBV13; tentatively, D is TRBD1 (5 bases). In germline, CDR1 is PRHDT, CDR2 FYEKMQ (reference sequence). The CDR3 is 14 amino acids. Trimming took off 6 bases at V and 1 base at J, with 13 bases between the two ends. The CDR3, as DNA: TGTGCCAGCAGATCAGGGATGGGATCCTACGAGCAGTACTTC. It specifies CASRSGMGSYEQYF. Filled out from reference TRBV13 and TRBJ2-7, the complete variable domain reads AAGVIQSPRHLIKEKRETATLKCYPIPRHDTVYWYQQGPGQDPQFLISFYEKMQSDKGSIPDRFSAQQFSDYHSELNMSSLELGDSALYFCASRSGMGSYEQYFGPGTRLTVT.

This chain links TRBV5-1 with TRBJ2-5; 9 bases are a match to TRBD2. The junction had 7 bases not matched to a gene; V was cut back by 4 bases and J by 0 bases. CDR3 size: 16 residues. CDR1 and CDR2 from the germline V gene are SGHRS and YFSETQ. CDR3 DNA: TGCGCCAGCAGCCCGAGACTAGCGGATAACCAAGAGACCCAGTACTTC. Amino acid sequence: CASSPRLADNQETQYF.

The chain recombines TRBV25-1 with TRBJ2-7; D call uncertain. Between the trimmed V and J ends, which lost 4 bases and 4 bases, there was a span of 17 bases. Germline V CDR1 and CDR2: MGHDK, SYGVNS. The CDR3 covers 15 residues. CDR3 sequence: CASSGHIPKVYEQYF. The DNA of the CDR3 is TGTGCCAGCAGTGGGCACATACCGAAAGTATACGAGCAGTACTTC.

V gene TRBV23-1 combines with J gene TRBJ2-1; a possible D gene is TRBD2 (5 bases). TRBV23-1 is designated an ORF whose function remains uncertain. Between the trimmed V and J ends, which lost 1 base and 4 bases, there was a span of 17 bases. This CDR3 has 17 amino acids. DNA for the CDR3: TGCGCCAGCAGTCAATATTGTGGTCCCAGCGGTTACAATGAGCAGTTCTTC. Its protein product is CASSQYCGPSGYNEQFF.

The chain joins TRBV4-3 to TRBJ1-6, with no clear D. Germline V gives CDR1 LGHNA, CDR2 YSLEER. Trimming shortened V by 0 bases and J by 0 bases, and 12 bases separated the two germline ends. The CDR3 loop spans 18 amino acids. CDR3 sequence: CASSQESRLRSYNSPLHF. CDR3 bases: TGCGCCAGCAGCCAAGAGTCCAGGTTACGCTCCTATAATTCACCCCTCCACTTT.

The V and J genes are TRBV10-3 and TRBJ2-2; 8 bases are a match to TRBD2. The CDR3 has 13 amino acids. In germline, CDR1 is ENHRY, CDR2 SYGVKD. J gave up 6 bases and V 4 bases, and 1 base lay outside the gene matches. CDR3 DNA: TGTGCCATCAGTGGGGGACTAGCCGGGGAGCTGTTTTTT. Protein product: CAISGGLAGELFF.

The gene calls are TRBV7-9 and TRBJ1-3; TRBD1 is a possible D gene (6 bases). Trimming left V 5 bases short and J 5 bases short, with 22 bases between. Germline V gives CDR1 SEHNR, CDR2 FQNEAQ (reference sequence). CDR3 length: 17 residues. As DNA, the CDR3 is TGTGCCAGCAGCCCCCATTCAGGGGAATGGAGCCGAAACACCATATATTTT. Residues: CASSPHSGEWSRNTIYF.

The chain has TRBV19 and TRBJ2-3; 7 nucleotides align to TRBD1. The CDR3 runs 16 residues. Per the germline V gene, CDR1 is LNHDA and CDR2 is SQIVND (reference sequence). The trim removed 4 bases at V and 1 base at J, leaving 8 bases unmatched. CDR3 in DNA: TGTGCCAGTAGTACCGGGACAGCTAAGGGCACAGATACGCAGTATTTT. As protein: CASSTGTAKGTDTQYF.

J is TRBJ2-1 and V is TRBV28; a possible D gene is TRBD2 (6 bases). The V and J ends lost 4 bases and 16 bases respectively, with 23 bases between them. Germline CDR1 reads MDHEN; CDR2 reads SYDVKM. This CDR3 contains 14 residues. The CDR3 is CASSSLPRDSQSFF. The CDR3 DNA sequence: TGTGCCAGCAGTTCCCTCCCCCGGGACTCCCAAAGCTTCTTC.

The genes are TRBV7-2 and TRBJ2-2; D possibly corresponds to TRBD2 (6 bases). CDR1 and CDR2 (germline): SGHTA, FQGNSA. The CDR3 has 17 amino acids. Trimming pared 1 base from V and 2 bases from J, leaving 14 bases between. The CDR3 is CASSLVTGRPNTGELFF. CDR3 sequence (DNA): TGTGCCAGCAGCTTAGTTACCGGGAGACCCAACACCGGGGAGCTGTTTTTT.

The rearrangement links TRBV2 to TRBJ2-3, with no clear D. Trimming left V 4 bases short and J 4 bases short, with 3 bases between. The CDR3 has 11 residues. Germline CDR1 is SNHLY and CDR2 is FYNNEI. The CDR3 DNA reads TGTGCCAGCAGTGTCGCAGATACGCAGTATTTT. It codes for CASSVADTQYF.

The J gene is TRBJ2-3, the V gene TRBV9, with 9 bases matching TRBD2. Germline assignment: CDR1 SGDLS and CDR2 YYNGEE. V lost 4 bases, J lost 2 bases, and 5 bases stayed unmatched. This CDR3 has 15 residues. CDR3 DNA sequence: TGTGCCAGCAGCCCCGGGACTAGCCCCACAGATACGCAGTATTTT. This gives the protein CASSPGTSPTDTQYF.